This paragraph reports one T cell receptor beta chain. The antigen it binds to is not known. Per-base quality was not reported, and no clone a single base away is much larger than it. These data are taken from a study of T cell responses to AZD1222 COVID-19 vaccine (dated by TCRdb to the early 2020s). As for the study more broadly: A total of approximately 240 trial participants underwent TCR sequencing, of whom some 210 received two doses of AZD1222 and some 26 received two doses of the MenACWY control vaccine. Enrollment into the trials was organized by age into subgroups of 18-55, 56-69 and 70-plus years, and those subgroups contained about 150, 27 and 61 TCR-sequenced participants, respectively. Results and caveats for the whole study, not just this receptor: Most participants were white British and females outnumbered males, and the authors suggested that clonal diversity may have been underestimated. In the small 56-69-year group, the increase in depth fell short of significance, most likely because of low power. The whole spike protein was spanned by vaccine-associated CD4 TCRs, and dominant responses were seen in regions 160-218 and 743-854. Reportedly, close to half of the unique spike-specific TCRs recognized epitopes lying outside the regions that are mutated in the B.1.351 and B.1.1.7 variants. Conclusions about previously exposed vaccinees were limited because only 6 or 7 AZD1222 recipients were SARS-CoV-2 seropositive at baseline. After two AZD1222 doses, both the breadth and the depth of spike-specific TCRs were significantly higher than at day 0 and than in MenACWY recipients. Because no samples from the day 14 peak response were available, repertoires could be characterized only after the peak T cell response.

The CDR3 covers 16 residues, taking in both the cysteine and the phenylalanine. Of the read, only the CDR3 DNA is kept; its 48 bases are in frame from base 1. Sequences SGHRS (CDR1) and YFSETQ (CDR2) are obtained from the germline V gene. Here V drops 4 bases and J drops 8 bases, and the junction holds 11 bases not matched to any gene. According to the study, the label for this sample's time point signals: about 28 days (+/-7) after the second vaccine dose. AZD1222 recipients given second doses at about 4 weeks or at about 12 weeks were pooled, since spike-specific TCR depth and breadth were not found to differ between the two schedules. Vaccinee samples were obtained from the UK trials COV001 and COV002, which included a single-blind randomized controlled phase 2/3 trial of AZD1222 (ChAdOx1 nCoV-19) in healthy adults. For TCRbeta chain sequencing, PBMC samples were collected from trial participants at day 0 and at day 28 after the second dose.

The CDR3 regions of human TCRbeta chains were analyzed by immunosequencing. Per the authors' processing: TCRs in the repertoires were matched against a reference library of SARS-CoV-2-specific TCRs that had been generated with the MIRA antigen-specificity platform. Breadth was defined as the fraction of unique TCRs that were SARS-CoV-2-associated, and depth was defined as the fraction of total T cells that were SARS-CoV-2-associated. Using the MIRA data, every spike-specific TCR was mapped to the spike region that the TCR reacted to and assigned to either a CD4 or a CD8 class. Log10-transformed breadth and depth values were compared by one-way ANOVA with Sidak's multiple comparisons tests. Held by TCRdb, this immuneACCESS table contains in-frame sequences only and omits some clones. Under half of the omission traces to an unresolved V gene where checked; the cause of the rest is unknown. V and J calls and clone size are copied from that table; D and trimming were computed from the DNA. Present in this sample are about 160,000 clones, around 90% of which were seen just once. The ten largest make up about 4% of the sample.

The sequence derives from an adult who received the AZD1222 COVID-19 vaccine. Source: peripheral blood, taken 28 days after the second AZD1222 dose. Recombination joined TRBV5-1 with TRBJ2-1; TRBD1 matches 11 bases in the middle. The DNA reads TGCGCCAGCAGCATATCGGACAGGGGGCAAGTGGATGAGCAGTTCTTC. Translation gives CASSISDRGQVDEQFF.